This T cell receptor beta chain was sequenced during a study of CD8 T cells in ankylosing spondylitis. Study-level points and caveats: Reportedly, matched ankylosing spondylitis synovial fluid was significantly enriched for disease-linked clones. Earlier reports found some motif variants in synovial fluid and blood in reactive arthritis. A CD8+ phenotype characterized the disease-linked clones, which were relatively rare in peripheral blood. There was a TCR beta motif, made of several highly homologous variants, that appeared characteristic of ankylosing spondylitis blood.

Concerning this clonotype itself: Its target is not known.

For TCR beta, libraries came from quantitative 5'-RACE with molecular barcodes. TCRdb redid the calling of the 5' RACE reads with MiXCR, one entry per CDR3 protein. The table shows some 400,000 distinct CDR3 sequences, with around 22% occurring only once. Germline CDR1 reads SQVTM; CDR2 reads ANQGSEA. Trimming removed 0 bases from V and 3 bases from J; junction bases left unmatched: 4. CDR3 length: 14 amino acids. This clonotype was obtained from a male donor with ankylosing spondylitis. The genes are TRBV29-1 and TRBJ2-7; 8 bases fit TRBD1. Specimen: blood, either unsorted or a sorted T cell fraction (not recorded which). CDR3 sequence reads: CSVEEGGTGYEQYF. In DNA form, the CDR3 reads TGCAGCGTTGAAGAAGGCGGGACAGGCTACGAGCAGTACTTC.